Each of the 8 T cell receptor beta chains below was sequenced from the same sample in a study of T-cell reconstitution after alpha-beta-depleted transplantation in children. Unique molecular identifiers tagged the TCRbeta library. MiXCR was run by TCRdb on the PCR reads, yielding one entry per CDR3 protein. The sample holds around 240,000 distinct CDR3 sequences, around 9.7% seen once. Sequencing used PBMCs from the stem cell graft donor, obtained from the stem cell graft. Receptors originate from a human donor who donated a stem cell graft to a child with SCID.

Ten or more counts support this clonotype. The chain carries TRBV5-6 and TRBJ2-6, with TRBD1 matching 7 bases. With 2 bases clipped from V and 0 bases from J, the junction kept 8 bases outside the gene matches. The CDR3 loop spans 18 amino acids. Germline V lookup: CDR1 SGHDT, CDR2 YYEEEE. The CDR3 reads CASSLLQGPSSGANVLTF. The CDR3 bases are TGTGCCAGCAGCTTACTACAGGGGCCTAGCTCTGGGGCCAACGTCCTGACTTTC.

In its sample, this clonotype was seen many times. V usage is TRBV5-6 and J usage is TRBJ1-1; 9 positions match TRBD1. Germline CDR1 reads SGHDT; CDR2 reads YYEEEE. The CDR3 is 14 amino acids. V dropped 2 bases and J dropped 10; count of bases not matched to a gene: 9. The CDR3, as DNA: TGTGCCAGCAGCTTCCCGACAGGGGGAGAGCGAGCTTTCTTT. Translated: CASSFPTGGERAFF.

This clonotype was seen a few times. The chain combines TRBV2 with TRBJ2-7, with D perhaps being TRBD1 or TRBD2 (5 bases each). Germline CDR1 reads SNHLY; CDR2 reads FYNNEI. V lost 6 bases and J 2 bases, leaving 17 bases between the germline ends. The CDR3 has 15 residues. The DNA for the CDR3 is TGTGCCAGCAGGAATGGGGGAAGTCTGGCCTACGAGCAGTACTTC. Protein: CASRNGGSLAYEQYF.

There are many counts of this clonotype. The chain recombines TRBV6-1 with TRBJ2-7; 10 nucleotides agree with TRBD1. Trimming at V came to 8 bases and at J to 2 bases, leaving 9 bases not matched to a gene. The germline CDR1 and CDR2 sequences are MNHNS and SASEGT. There are 15 residues in the CDR3. CDR3 nucleotide sequence: TGTGCCAGCTCCCCTCCGGGACAGGGGACCTACGAGCAGTACTTC. Its protein product is CASSPPGQGTYEQYF.

This clonotype has at least ten counts. CDR3 region: CASSPPIPQGHYGYTF. CDR3 nucleotides: TGTGCCAGCAGTCCCCCCATCCCCCAGGGACACTATGGCTACACCTTC. The chain combines TRBV6-1 with TRBJ1-2; TRBD1 might be the D (5 bases). CDR3 length: 16 residues. The germline CDR1 and CDR2 sequences are MNHNS and SASEGT. The V end lost 5 bases, the J end lost 3 bases, and 19 bases lay between the germline ends.

This clonotype was detected many times. The chain joins TRBV9 to TRBJ2-5, with TRBD2 identical over 12 bases. The CDR3 extends over 17 amino acids. The germline CDR1 and CDR2 sequences are SGDLS and YYNGEE. Trimming took 0 bases from V and 5 from J; bases not matched to a gene: 8. The CDR3 nucleotides read TGTGCCAGCAGCGTAGGGGCTAGCGGGGGGGATAGGGAGACCCAGTACTTC. Amino acid sequence: CASSVGASGGDRETQYF. The full variable domain, with the rest looked up from reference TRBV9 and TRBJ2-5, is DSGVTQTPKHLITATGQRVTLRCSPRSGDLSVYWYQQSLDQGLQFLIQYYNGEERAKGNILERFSAQQFPDLHSELNLSSLELGDSALYFCASSVGASGGDRETQYFGPGTRLLVL.

This clonotype came up many times. The V call is TRBV5-5, the J call TRBJ2-1; 9 bases fit TRBD1. J lost 3 bases, V lost 7 bases, and 11 bases had no gene match. Germline CDR1 is SGHKS and CDR2 is YYEKEE (reference sequence). This CDR3 has 16 residues. CDR3 in amino acids: CASQKQGAVNYNEQFF. CDR3 nucleotide sequence: TGTGCCAGCCAAAAACAGGGGGCAGTCAACTACAATGAGCAGTTCTTC.

The CDR3 reads CSASGLAGRSSYEQYF. CDR3 bases: TGCAGTGCTAGTGGGTTAGCGGGGAGGAGCTCCTACGAGCAGTACTTC. The chain joins TRBV20-1 to TRBJ2-7, with TRBD2 matching over 8 bases. CDR3 length equals 16 residues. CDR1 and CDR2 (germline): DFQATT, SNEGSKA (reference sequence). V trimming: 3 bases; J trimming: 0 bases; junction bases outside the gene matches: 10.